The 9 T cell receptor beta chains below come from one sample, sequenced in a study of blood T cell repertoires in COVID-19. Profiling relied on immunoSEQ multiplex PCR, and the TCRdb table lists in-frame clones only, not all of them. The sample lists 250,000 to 350,000 clones; around 89% were seen once. The sample taken for sequencing was peripheral blood. The source of these receptors is a woman aged 45-60 years with COVID-19, enrolled during active disease.

V usage is TRBV7-2 and J usage is TRBJ2-3; 9 positions agree with TRBD2. The CDR3 runs to 19 residues. Trimming removed 4 bases from V and 2 bases from J; junction bases left unmatched: 16. CDR1 and CDR2 (germline): SGHTA, FQGNSA. The CDR3 nucleotides are TGTGCCAGCAGCTCAAACCCCAATATAGCGGGAGACGACACAGATACGCAGTATTTT. Its translation: CASSSNPNIAGDDTDTQYF.

The chain is built from TRBV27 and TRBJ1-2; TRBD1 aligns across 12 bases. Germline CDR1 is MNHEY and CDR2 is SMNVEV (reference sequence). This CDR3 is built from 15 residues. J was trimmed by 7 bases and V by 1 base; bases with no gene match: 4. CDR3 nucleotides: TGTGCCAGCAGTTTATTAGGGACAGGGGGCGTTGGCTACACCTTC. This encodes CASSLLGTGGVGYTF.

This chain uses TRBV7-7 with TRBJ2-2; D uncertain. V lost 5 bases and J 2 bases, leaving 9 bases between the germline ends. The CDR3 covers 14 residues. Germline CDR1 is SSHAT and CDR2 is FNYEAQ (reference sequence). In nucleotides, the CDR3 is TGTGCCAGCAGCCAAGCCCTAAACACCGGGGAGCTGTTTTTT. As protein: CASSQALNTGELFF.

In this sample, this clone turned up once. The chain combines TRBV5-8 with TRBJ1-5; possible D gene TRBD1, 6 bases. The CDR3 consists of 17 residues. V was trimmed by 3 bases and J by 7 bases, leaving 23 bases between them. In germline, CDR1 is SGHTS, CDR2 YDEGEE. CDR3 sequence: CASSSRQDASFKQPQHF. The DNA for the CDR3 is TGTGCCAGCAGCTCCCGACAGGATGCGTCCTTTAAACAGCCCCAGCATTTT.

V gene TRBV2 combines with J gene TRBJ2-1; 10 bases are a match to TRBD1. The trim removed 6 bases at V and 0 bases at J, leaving 11 bases unmatched. Germline assignment: CDR1 SNHLY and CDR2 FYNNEI. The CDR3 sequence is 18 residues long. CDR3 loop: CASRGGTGASSSYNEQFF. The DNA for the CDR3 is TGTGCCAGCAGGGGGGGGACAGGGGCTTCCAGCTCCTACAATGAGCAGTTCTTC.

V usage is TRBV30 and J usage is TRBJ2-1; TRBD2 might be the D (5 bases). The CDR3 extends over 15 amino acids. V was pared by 4 bases and J by 8 bases, with 21 bases between. Germline CDR1 GTSNPN, CDR2 SVGIG (reference sequence). CDR3: CAWNSVGGLGDEQFF. The CDR3 DNA follows: TGTGCCTGGAATTCAGTGGGCGGGCTGGGCGATGAGCAGTTCTTC.

The J gene is TRBJ2-7, the V gene TRBV6-5; no reliable D call. V lost 5 bases, J lost 2 bases, and 10 bases lay in between. Germline CDR1 and CDR2: MNHEY and SVGAGI. The CDR3 covers 13 residues. CDR3 bases: TGTGCCAGCAGTCCTCCCGGAGCCTACGAGCAGTACTTC. Protein sequence: CASSPPGAYEQYF.

The J gene is TRBJ2-1, the V gene TRBV7-2; 8 bases fit TRBD2. V lost 1 base to trimming and J lost 9 bases; unmatched junction nucleotides: 11. The CDR3 has 16 residues. CDR1 is SGHTA, CDR2 FQGNSA, per germline. The CDR3 sequence: CASSLGYSGSVFEQFF. CDR3 nucleotides: TGTGCCAGCAGCTTAGGATACAGCGGGAGTGTTTTTGAGCAGTTCTTC.

The chain uses TRBV6-5 and TRBJ1-3; D is uncertain. Looked up from germline, CDR1 is MNHEY and CDR2 is SVGAGI. The CDR3 spans 15 residues. The V and J ends lost 4 bases and 0 bases respectively, with 10 bases between them. The CDR3 DNA reads as TGTGCCAGCAGTTCTCCGGGGTACTCTGGAAACACCATATATTTT. This codes for CASSSPGYSGNTIYF.